This T cell receptor (beta chain) was sequenced in a study of shared clonotypes between healthy human individuals. Looking at the study overall: Donors had three CD4 naive, three CD4 memory, two CD8 naive and one CD8 memory plate apiece.

Using immunoSEQ multiplex PCR, the repertoire was profiled, and TCRdb retains in-frame clones only, with some absent. The repertoire holds about 610,000 clones, about 96% seen once, with about 0.11% in the top ten. The CDR3 runs to 15 residues. Losses at the gene ends were 5 bases for V and 8 bases for J; bases not matched to a gene: 8. Per germline, CDR1 SNHLY and CDR2 FYNNEI. Only CD45RO-negative cells positively selected for CCR7 counted as naive CD8 cells, so terminally differentiated effector memory CD45RA+ cells were excluded. Sequencing was performed on naive CD8+ T cells sorted from blood. The chain combines TRBV2 with TRBJ1-4; 10 bases align to TRBD1. The TCR was taken from a woman under 40 in good health. DNA of the CDR3: TGTGCCAGCAGTTCCGGGACAGGGGCCAGAGAAAAACTGTTTTTT. Protein sequence: CASSSGTGAREKLFF.